The 32 T cell receptor beta chains listed next were all sequenced from one sample in a study of T-cell reconstitution after alpha-beta-depleted transplantation in children. The TCRbeta library was prepared with unique molecular identifiers. MiXCR, applied by TCRdb to the PCR reads, yields one record per CDR3 protein. Here the sample spans about 98,000 distinct CDR3 sequences, around a quarter being singletons. The input for sequencing was PBMCs, taken before TCRalphabeta/CD19-depleted stem cell transplant. These receptors were taken from a boy younger than 10 with acute lymphoblastic leukemia, due to receive a stem cell transplant.

This clonotype was counted a single time. The chain links TRBV28 to TRBJ1-2, with 10 bases matching TRBD1. CDR1 is MDHEN, CDR2 SYDVKM, per germline. The trim removed 9 bases at V and 4 bases at J, leaving 17 bases unmatched. The CDR3 runs 17 residues. The CDR3 loop reads CASRTPGQGMRSYGYTF. CDR3 bases: TGTGCCAGTAGAACTCCGGGACAGGGGATGCGGAGCTATGGCTACACCTTC.

The genes are TRBV28 and TRBJ2-7; D possibly corresponds to TRBD2 (6 bases). The V and J ends lost 5 bases and 4 bases respectively, with 12 bases between them. The CDR3 extends over 13 amino acids. Per the germline V gene, CDR1 is MDHEN and CDR2 is SYDVKM. The CDR3 region is CASSAAGRYEQYF. The CDR3 region has the DNA TGTGCCAGCAGTGCCGCCGGGAGATACGAGCAGTACTTC.

CDR3 loop: CASSPMGNEQFF. The CDR3 DNA reads TGTGCCAGCAGTCCGATGGGGAATGAGCAGTTCTTC. The chain combines TRBV6-6 with TRBJ2-1; D is ambiguous. The germline V and J ends were trimmed by 5 bases and 7 bases, with 9 bases remaining between them. CDR3 length equals 12 residues. Germline V lookup: CDR1 MNHNY, CDR2 SVGAGI (reference sequence).

This clonotype was seen a handful of times. V usage is TRBV19 and J usage is TRBJ2-7; 10 bases fit TRBD1. There are 17 residues in the CDR3. Germline V lookup: CDR1 LNHDA, CDR2 SQIVND (reference sequence). V dropped 0 bases and J dropped 5; count of bases not matched to a gene: 10. Here the CDR3 reads CASSIDLLTGGNHEQYF. In nucleotides, the CDR3 is TGTGCCAGTAGTATAGATCTTCTGACAGGGGGCAACCACGAGCAGTACTTC.

The chain uses TRBV28 and TRBJ2-1; D is ambiguous. Germline V gene data show CDR1 as MDHEN and CDR2 as SYDVKM. V lost 6 bases, J lost 6 bases, and 18 bases lay in between. CDR3 length: 15 amino acids. Here the CDR3 DNA reads TGTGCCAGCAGGCTAGTACCCAATTACTTCAATGAGCAGTTCTTC. This codes for CASRLVPNYFNEQFF.

This chain connects TRBV6-2 or TRBV6-3 to TRBJ2-7; weak D call: TRBD2 (6 bases). The CDR3 has 12 residues. V was pared by 4 bases and J by 2 bases, with 6 bases between. CDR1 MNHEY and CDR2 SVGEGT come from the germline V gene. CDR3 loop: CASSSGAYEQYF. The CDR3 region has the DNA TGTGCCAGCAGTTCGGGGGCCTACGAGCAGTACTTC.

The gene calls are TRBV6-1 and TRBJ2-2; no clear D gene. Trimming took 3 bases from V and 10 from J, leaving 12 bases between them. Germline assignment: CDR1 MNHNS and CDR2 SASEGT. The CDR3 spans 13 residues. This chain's CDR3 is CASSDFLILELFF. The CDR3 bases are TGTGCCAGCAGTGATTTTTTGATCCTGGAGCTGTTTTTT.

This chain uses TRBV10-3 with TRBJ2-1; 7 bases align to TRBD1. The CDR3 runs 13 residues. Trimming at V came to 8 bases and at J to 5 bases, leaving 6 bases not matched to a gene. CDR1 is ENHRY and CDR2 is SYGVKD in the germline V gene. DNA for the CDR3: TGTGCCATCGGGGACAGCTTTGACAATGAGCAGTTCTTC. Protein sequence: CAIGDSFDNEQFF.

This clonotype was picked up a small number of times. The chain carries TRBV10-2 and TRBJ2-1; the D is unclear. The V end was cut by 7 bases, the J end by 3 bases, with 13 bases between. Germline-derived CDR1 and CDR2 are WSHSY and SAAADI. CDR3 length equals 14 residues. Written as DNA, the CDR3 is TGCGCCAGCACCCACTCCAGCGACTACAATGAGCAGTTCTTC. The encoded protein is CASTHSSDYNEQFF.

This clonotype has a count of ten or more. The chain links TRBV12-3 or TRBV12-4 to TRBJ2-1, with 9 bases matching TRBD2. This CDR3 spans 16 amino acids. J lost 8 bases, V lost 1 base, and 9 bases had no gene match. CDR3 loop: CASSLEGGTSIHEQFF. The DNA of the CDR3 is TGTGCCAGCAGTTTAGAGGGGGGGACTAGCATCCATGAGCAGTTCTTC.

This chain uses TRBV20-1 with TRBJ2-1; possible D gene TRBD2, 5 bases. The germline V gene encodes CDR1 DFQATT and CDR2 SNEGSKA (reference sequence). This CDR3 is built from 14 residues. V was trimmed by 5 bases and J by 3 bases, leaving 14 bases between them. The CDR3 loop is CSAPERRDYNEQFF. CDR3 nucleotides: TGCAGTGCTCCGGAGCGGAGAGACTACAATGAGCAGTTCTTC.

The V gene is TRBV28, the J gene TRBJ1-2; D not resolved. The CDR3 is 13 residues long. From germline, CDR1 is MDHEN and CDR2 SYDVKM. Trimming cost V 7 bases and J 5 bases, with 14 bases left between them. The CDR3 nucleotides are TGTGCCAGCACAACCTCAATCCGTTATGGCTACACCTTC. This sequence encodes CASTTSIRYGYTF.

J is TRBJ2-1 and V is TRBV19, with D maybe TRBD1 (6 bases). Trimming removed 7 bases from V and 1 base from J, with 14 bases in between. The length of the CDR3 is 15 residues. Germline loops: CDR1 LNHDA, CDR2 SQIVND (reference sequence). The CDR3 DNA follows: TGTGCCAGTAACCCGACAGGCCCTTCCTACAATGAGCAGTTCTTC. It specifies CASNPTGPSYNEQFF. The complete variable domain, with remaining parts taken from reference TRBV19 and TRBJ2-1, reads DGGITQSPKYLFRKEGQNVTLSCEQNLNHDAMYWYRQDPGQGLRLIYYSQIVNDFQKGDIAEGYSVSREKKESFPLTVTSAQKNPTAFYLCASNPTGPSYNEQFFGPGTRLTVL.

The chain uses TRBV12-3 or TRBV12-4 and TRBJ1-5; D perhaps matches TRBD1 (6 bases). This CDR3 is built from 13 residues. The V and J ends lost 7 bases and 7 bases respectively, with 14 bases between them. Here the CDR3 DNA reads TGTGCCAGCACCAACAGGGCAGGCCAGCCCCAGCATTTT. This codes for CASTNRAGQPQHF.

This chain connects TRBV14 to TRBJ2-3, with a weak D call TRBD1 (6 bases). The CDR3 totals 16 residues. Germline CDR1 SGHDN, CDR2 FVKESK. Trimming took 3 bases from V and 2 from J, leaving 15 bases between them. CDR3 sequence (DNA): TGTGCCAGCAGCCAGTCAAGACAGGATCTCACAGATACGCAGTATTTT. Translated: CASSQSRQDLTDTQYF.

Concerning this clonotype: Just one base apart from a much larger clone, this may be a read error. This chain links TRBV11-2 with TRBJ2-7, with no clear D. CDR1 SGHAT and CDR2 FQNNGV come from the germline V gene. CDR3 length: 14 residues. Trimming cost V 2 bases and J 3 bases, with 11 bases left between them. CDR3: CASSLMRSFYEQYF. The DNA of the CDR3 is TGTGCCAGCAGCTTAATGAGGAGCTTCTACGAGCAGTACTTC.

This clonotype was observed a handful of times. J is TRBJ1-3 and V is TRBV6-2 or TRBV6-3, with D possibly matching TRBD1 (5 bases). Trimming pared 4 bases from V and 2 bases from J, leaving 15 bases between. The CDR3 totals 16 residues. The germline CDR1 and CDR2 sequences are MNHEY and SVGEGT. CDR3 loop: CASSWGTSAAGNTIYF. The CDR3 nucleotides are TGTGCCAGCAGTTGGGGGACCTCGGCGGCTGGAAACACCATATATTTT.

The J gene is TRBJ1-4, the V gene TRBV5-6, with D unresolved. This CDR3 spans 14 amino acids. From germline, CDR1 is SGHDT and CDR2 YYEEEE. Trimming cost V 0 bases and J 5 bases, with 8 bases left between them. This CDR3 reads CASSLADGNEKLFF. CDR3 coding DNA: TGTGCCAGCAGCTTGGCGGACGGAAATGAAAAACTGTTTTTT.

The table lists this clonotype with a few counts. The V call is TRBV9, the J call TRBJ2-5, with 7 bases matching TRBD2. Germline loops: CDR1 SGDLS, CDR2 YYNGEE. There are 14 residues in the CDR3. The J segment lost 5 bases and the V segment lost 0 bases, leaving 4 bases of the junction unmatched. CDR3 loop: CASSVEGGSETQYF. DNA for the CDR3: TGTGCCAGCAGCGTAGAGGGCGGGAGTGAGACCCAGTACTTC.

This clonotype appeared a few times. The chain combines TRBV7-8 with TRBJ2-1, with D tentatively TRBD1 (5 bases). The CDR3 is made up of 14 amino acids. V lost 5 bases to trimming and J lost 4 bases, with 12 bases between them. In germline, CDR1 is SGHVS, CDR2 FQNEAQ. CDR3 residues: CASSPTVAYNEQFF. The CDR3, as DNA: TGTGCCAGCAGCCCGACAGTAGCATACAATGAGCAGTTCTTC. The full variable domain, its missing parts supplied by reference TRBV7-8 and TRBJ2-1, is GAGVSQSPRYKVAKRGQDVALRCDPISGHVSLFWYQQALGQGPEFLTYFQNEAQLDKSGLPSDRFFAERPEGSVSTLKIQRTQQEDSAVYLCASSPTVAYNEQFFGPGTRLTVL.

V gene TRBV27 combines with J gene TRBJ2-6; TRBD2 matches 12 bases. This CDR3 spans 18 amino acids. Trimming cost V 5 bases and J 0 bases; bases outside gene matches: 5. CDR1 and CDR2 (germline): MNHEY, SMNVEV (reference sequence). The CDR3 DNA sequence: TGTGCCAGCAGTCTAGGACTAGCGGGGATCTCTGGGGCCAACGTCCTGACTTTC. Residues: CASSLGLAGISGANVLTF. The complete variable domain, with remaining parts taken from reference TRBV27 and TRBJ2-6, reads EAQVTQNPRYLITVTGKKLTVTCSQNMNHEYMSWYRQDPGLGLRQIYYSMNVEVTDKGDVPEGYKVSRKEKRNFPLILESPSPNQTSLYFCASSLGLAGISGANVLTFGAGSRLTVL.

J is TRBJ2-7 and V is TRBV27; 8 bases are shared with TRBD1. V trimming: 2 bases; J trimming: 7 bases; junction bases outside the gene matches: 4. Germline V CDR1 and CDR2: MNHEY, SMNVEV (reference sequence). The CDR3 has 13 amino acids. In nucleotides, the CDR3 is TGTGCCAGCAGTTTACGGACAGGGAGGGAGCAGTACTTC. Its translation: CASSLRTGREQYF.

Only a few counts were recorded for this clonotype. The V and J genes are TRBV7-8 and TRBJ2-3, with a possible D match to TRBD2 (6 bases). The V end was cut by 3 bases, the J end by 4 bases, with 20 bases between. Germline CDR1 and CDR2: SGHVS and FQNEAQ. The CDR3 sequence is 17 residues long. DNA for the CDR3: TGTGCCAGCAGCTTTTTTAGGAGCGGAGGGGTGGCAGATACGCAGTATTTT. It codes for CASSFFRSGGVADTQYF. Supplemented by reference TRBV7-8 and TRBJ2-3, the full variable domain reads GAGVSQSPRYKVAKRGQDVALRCDPISGHVSLFWYQQALGQGPEFLTYFQNEAQLDKSGLPSDRFFAERPEGSVSTLKIQRTQQEDSAVYLCASSFFRSGGVADTQYFGPGTRLTVL.

This chain links TRBV14 with TRBJ2-7; D is perhaps TRBD1 (6 bases). CDR3 size: 15 residues. V dropped 4 bases and J dropped 3 bases, with 16 bases sitting between them. The germline V gene encodes CDR1 SGHDN and CDR2 FVKESK. In nucleotides, the CDR3 is TGTGCCAGCAGCCCCCTCCGGGACATCAACTACGAGCAGTACTTC. The encoded protein is CASSPLRDINYEQYF.

About this clonotype: A read error may be the cause here, since a much bigger clone is one base away. The rearrangement links TRBV7-9 to TRBJ2-2; D is uncertain. Deletions cut 2 bases from V and 9 bases from J, with 4 bases between. CDR1 is SEHNR and CDR2 is FQNEAQ in the germline V gene (reference sequence). The CDR3 runs 11 residues. CDR3: CASSLSRELFF. CDR3 bases: TGTGCCAGCAGCTTATCCAGGGAGCTGTTTTTT. The entire variable domain, with the rest obtained from reference TRBV7-9 and TRBJ2-2, is as follows: DTGVSQNPRHKITKRGQNVTFRCDPISEHNRLYWYRQTLGQGPEFLTYFQNEAQLEKSRLLSDRFSAERPKGSFSTLEIQRTEQGDSAMYLCASSLSRELFFGEGSRLTVL.

This chain uses TRBV10-3 with TRBJ2-5; D might be TRBD2 (6 bases). CDR3 length equals 16 residues. Germline V CDR1 and CDR2: ENHRY, SYGVKD. Trimming shortened V by 0 bases and J by 7 bases, and 18 bases separated the two germline ends. CDR3 coding DNA: TGTGCCATCAGTGAGTCGGGTGGAGGGGCCGACGGGACCCAGTACTTC. It is translated as CAISESGGGADGTQYF.

V and J are TRBV20-1 and TRBJ2-6; D remains unclear. Trimming stripped 2 bases from V and 4 bases from J, with 6 bases between. The CDR3 contains 13 residues. Germline V gene data show CDR1 as DFQATT and CDR2 as SNEGSKA (reference sequence). Here the CDR3 DNA reads TGCAGTGCTAGAAAAGGGGGGGCCAACGTCCTGACTTTC. It specifies CSARKGGANVLTF.

This clonotype occurred a few times. The chain employs TRBV7-2 and TRBJ1-2; TRBD1 is a possible D gene (6 bases). The germline V gene encodes CDR1 SGHTA and CDR2 FQGNSA. This CDR3 has 13 amino acids. The V end lost 2 bases, the J end lost 7 bases, and 11 bases lay between the germline ends. The CDR3 region is CASSLRQDGGYTF. The CDR3 region has the DNA TGTGCCAGCAGCTTACGACAGGATGGTGGCTACACCTTC. The full variable domain, in which reference TRBV7-2 and TRBJ1-2 provide the parts outside the CDR3, is GAGVSQSPSNKVTEKGKDVELRCDPISGHTALYWYRQSLGQGLEFLIYFQGNSAPDKSGLPSDRFSAERTGGSVSTLTIQRTQQEDSAVYLCASSLRQDGGYTFGSGTRLTVV.

The chain is built from TRBV4-3 and TRBJ1-4; D gene unclear. V lost 5 bases and J 7 bases, leaving 14 bases between the germline ends. The CDR3 extends over 14 amino acids. Germline V lookup: CDR1 LGHNA, CDR2 YSLEER. The CDR3 DNA is TGCGCCAGCAGCTCGAGTTTTGCGGGTGAAAAACTGTTTTTT. Its protein product is CASSSSFAGEKLFF.

The table lists this clonotype with a few counts. Possible read error: a much larger clone is one base away. CDR3 DNA: TGTGCCAGCAGGGGACAGGCCTACGAGCAGTACTTC. Residues: CASRGQAYEQYF. This rearrangement joins TRBV28 to TRBJ2-7, with 8 bases identical to TRBD1. V trimming: 6 bases; J trimming: 2 bases; junction bases outside the gene matches: 0. CDR1 and CDR2 from the germline V gene are MDHEN and SYDVKM. This CDR3 has 12 amino acids.

This sequence joins TRBV12-3 or TRBV12-4 and TRBJ2-5, with 7 bases that match TRBD2. The CDR3 has 13 residues. With V trimmed by 7 bases and J by 4 bases, 6 bases remained unmatched. CDR3 in DNA: TGTGCCAGCACCCGGACTAGAAGAGAGACCCAGTACTTC. It encodes CASTRTRRETQYF.

DNA for the CDR3: TGTGCCAGCAGTTACTTGAGCGGGGGGAGCTCCTACGAGCAGTACTTC. This sequence encodes CASSYLSGGSSYEQYF. The chain employs TRBV6-2 or TRBV6-3 and TRBJ2-7; 9 nucleotides agree with TRBD2. Per germline, CDR1 MNHEY and CDR2 SVGEGT. The CDR3 extends over 16 amino acids. The trim removed 1 base at V and 0 bases at J, leaving 4 bases unmatched.